These 2 T cell receptor beta chains originate from one sample sequenced in a study of T cell repertoires in cytomegalovirus infection. TCRdb ran MiXCR on the reads and lists one entry per CDR3 protein. The repertoire includes 200,000 to 300,000 distinct CDR3 sequences, around 9% of them detected once, and over 13% sits in the top ten. The sample was PBMCs. Receptors originate from a human donor in good health (CMV status not recorded). Some clones in this sample may be carry-over from other donors' samples.

This clonotype was seen only a few times. This chain connects TRBV6-2 or TRBV6-3 to TRBJ2-1; 10 nucleotides match TRBD1. Germline V lookup: CDR1 MNHEY, CDR2 SVGEGT. There are 17 residues in the CDR3. Trimming removed 2 bases from V and 2 bases from J; junction bases left unmatched: 6. The CDR3 loop reads CASSYPSGQGAYNEQFF. The CDR3 DNA sequence: TGTGCCAGCAGTTACCCATCCGGACAGGGGGCCTACAATGAGCAGTTCTTC.

This clonotype was picked up many times. The chain carries TRBV7-2 and TRBJ2-1, with a possible D match to TRBD2 (8 bases). In germline, CDR1 is SGHTA, CDR2 FQGNSA. The CDR3 runs 18 residues. The V end was cut by 5 bases, the J end by 5 bases, with 25 bases between. CDR3 nucleotides: TGTGCCAGCAGCCTCCAGGGGGTAATGCGGGGGGCGAACAATGAGCAGTTCTTC. This codes for CASSLQGVMRGANNEQFF. The variable domain in full, completed from reference TRBV7-2 and TRBJ2-1, reads GAGVSQSPSNKVTEKGKDVELRCDPISGHTALYWYRQSLGQGLEFLIYFQGNSAPDKSGLPSDRFSAERTGGSVSTLTIQRTQQEDSAVYLCASSLQGVMRGANNEQFFGPGTRLTVL.